This T cell receptor (beta chain) was captured by sequencing in a study of blood T cells in healthy people across ages. The authors ran a second PCR of 7 to 11 cycles using a sample-barcoded 5' primer and a J-beta primer mix. Unique molecular identifiers of 12 random nucleotides labeled each cDNA. TCRdb ran MiXCR on the 5' RACE reads and lists one entry per CDR3 protein. The table has 1.5 million to 2 million distinct CDR3 sequences, 28% seen once. The total RNA that was extracted per sample amounted to at least 6 micrograms. Trimming took 7 bases from V and 3 from J, leaving 12 bases between them. Per the germline V gene, CDR1 is SEHNR and CDR2 is FQNEAQ (reference sequence). The CDR3 spans 13 residues.

The chain couples TRBV7-9 to TRBJ1-1; no reliable D call. Sequenced input: blood. The origin of this receptor is a woman younger than 45 in good health. The CDR3 loop reads CASTKVVHTEAFF. The CDR3 bases are TGTGCCAGCACCAAGGTCGTGCACACTGAAGCTTTCTTT.